The 8 T cell receptor beta chains below were found in one sample sequenced in a study of response to subunit inactivated influenza vaccine. TCRdb re-derived calls from the RT-PCR reads in MiXCR, one entry per CDR3 protein. The sample records under 950,000 distinct CDR3 sequences, 21% being singletons. Source: PBMCs from blood, taken 4 to 6 days after vaccination. The receptors here all came from a man aged 45-60 years who received an inactivated influenza vaccine.

The gene calls are TRBV20-1 and TRBJ2-1, with TRBD1 matching over 8 bases. CDR3 size: 16 residues. Germline-derived CDR1 and CDR2 are DFQATT and SNEGSKA (reference sequence). V was clipped by 5 bases and J by 4 bases; unmatched bases: 13. CDR3 in amino acids: CSARLRETGVYNEQFF. The CDR3 DNA follows: TGCAGTGCTCGACTAAGGGAGACAGGGGTGTACAATGAGCAGTTCTTC.

This clonotype was recorded a few times. The genes are TRBV7-3 and TRBJ2-5, with 11 bases matching TRBD2. CDR3 length: 16 residues. V lost 5 bases, J lost 2 bases, and 7 bases stayed unmatched. Germline V gives CDR1 SGHTA, CDR2 FQGTGA. The CDR3 here is CASSVGLAVGQETQYF. The CDR3 DNA sequence: TGTGCCAGCAGCGTGGGACTAGCGGTTGGACAAGAGACCCAGTACTTC.

This clonotype was seen a few times. The chain is built from TRBV20-1 and TRBJ2-7; either TRBD1 or TRBD2 may fit D (5 bases each). CDR3 length: 13 amino acids. V lost 6 bases and J 2 bases, leaving 14 bases between the germline ends. CDR1 is DFQATT, CDR2 SNEGSKA, per germline (reference sequence). DNA of the CDR3: TGCAGTGCGGTGAGGGGACGGACCTACGAGCAGTACTTC. Amino acid sequence: CSAVRGRTYEQYF.

The chain combines TRBV4-3 with TRBJ2-3; the D gene is possibly TRBD1 (5 bases). From germline, CDR1 is LGHNA and CDR2 YSLEER. This CDR3 has 16 amino acids. Trimming removed 0 bases from V and 2 bases from J, with 12 bases in between. CDR3 nucleotides: TGCGCCAGCAGCCAAGAATGGACAACGGCCACAGATACGCAGTATTTT. This codes for CASSQEWTTATDTQYF.

This clonotype was detected only a few times. The chain has TRBV6-2 or TRBV6-3 and TRBJ2-7; D possibly corresponds to TRBD2 (6 bases). In germline, CDR1 is MNHEY, CDR2 SVGEGT. Trimming stripped 10 bases from V and 3 bases from J, with 19 bases between. The CDR3 is made up of 14 amino acids. For the CDR3, the DNA is TGTGCCACAGATTCCGGGAGTCCCCTCTACGAGCAGTACTTC. Protein: CATDSGSPLYEQYF.

This clonotype was recorded a few times. This rearrangement joins TRBV20-1 to TRBJ1-5, with unresolved D. With 4 bases removed from V and 0 bases from J, the gap between germline ends came to 10 bases. Looked up from germline, CDR1 is DFQATT and CDR2 is SNEGSKA (reference sequence). The CDR3 is 14 residues long. CDR3 sequence (DNA): TGCAGTGCTACGACGGGAGGTAGCAATCAGCCCCAGCATTTT. Amino acids: CSATTGGSNQPQHF.

The sample holds many counts of this clonotype. The rearrangement links TRBV18 to TRBJ2-6; D unresolved. V lost 8 bases and J lost 0, with 11 bases in between. The germline CDR1 and CDR2 sequences are KGHSH and LQKENI. CDR3 length equals 15 residues. CDR3 loop: CASSPPRSGANVLTF. DNA of the CDR3: TGTGCCAGCAGCCCCCCCCGCTCTGGGGCCAACGTCCTGACTTTC.

This clonotype was detected only a few times. This rearrangement joins TRBV27 to TRBJ2-1, with D perhaps TRBD1 (6 bases). This CDR3 is 16 amino acids long. V lost 5 bases to trimming and J lost 6 bases, with 20 bases between them. Germline V lookup: CDR1 MNHEY, CDR2 SMNVEV (reference sequence). The CDR3 region has the DNA TGTGCCAGCAGTACGATTTACAGGGAGACTTTCAATGAGCAGTTCTTC. Protein sequence: CASSTIYRETFNEQFF.